This T cell receptor (beta chain) was profiled in a study of T cell responses to AZD1222 COVID-19 vaccine. Study-level results: White British people made up most donors, females outnumbered males, and clonal diversity was possibly underestimated. Dominant CD4 TCR responses targeted spike regions 160-218 and 743-854. Close to half of all spike-specific TCRs reportedly target regions of the variants that are unmutated.

As regards this clone: Its antigen is undetermined.

The data were produced by immunoSEQ multiplex PCR, yet TCRdb's version contains in-frame clones alone and is incomplete. The sample shows under 150,000 clones, just over 90% of them seen only once. This TCR was recovered from an adult in good health. The sample consisted of peripheral blood, taken on day 0 of AZD1222 vaccination.

CDR3 loop: CSAETGGEQYF. The CDR3 nucleotides are TGCAGTGCTGAGACAGGGGGCGAGCAGTACTTC. The chain couples TRBV20-1 to TRBJ2-7; TRBD1 agrees at 9 bases. CDR1 is DFQATT and CDR2 is SNEGSKA in the germline V gene (reference sequence). This CDR3 is 11 amino acids long. V shed 5 bases, J shed 6 bases, and the junction held 2 bases outside the gene matches.